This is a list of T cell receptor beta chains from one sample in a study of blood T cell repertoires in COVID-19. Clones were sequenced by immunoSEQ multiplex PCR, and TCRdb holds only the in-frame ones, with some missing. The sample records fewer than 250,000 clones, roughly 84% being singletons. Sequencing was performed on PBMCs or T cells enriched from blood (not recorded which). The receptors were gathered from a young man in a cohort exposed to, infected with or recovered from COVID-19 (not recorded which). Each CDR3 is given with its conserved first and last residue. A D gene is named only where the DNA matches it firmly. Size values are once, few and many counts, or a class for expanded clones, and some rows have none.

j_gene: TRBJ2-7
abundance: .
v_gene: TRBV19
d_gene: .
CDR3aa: CASSMQASYEQYF
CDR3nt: TGTGCCAGTAGTATGCAGGCGTCCTACGAGCAGTACTTC

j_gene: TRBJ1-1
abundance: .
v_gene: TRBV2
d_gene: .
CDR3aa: CASKLSNTEAFF
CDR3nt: TGTGCCAGCAAACTTTCGAACACTGAAGCTTTCTTT

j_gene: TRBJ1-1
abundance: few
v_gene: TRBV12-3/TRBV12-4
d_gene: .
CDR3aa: CASSPSSGVEAFF
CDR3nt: TGTGCCAGCAGTCCGAGTTCGGGGGTCGAAGCTTTCTTT

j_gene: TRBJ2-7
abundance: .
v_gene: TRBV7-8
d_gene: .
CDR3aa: CASSLVFTAGAEQYF
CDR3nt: TGTGCCAGCAGCTTAGTCTTTACGGCAGGGGCCGAGCAGTACTTC

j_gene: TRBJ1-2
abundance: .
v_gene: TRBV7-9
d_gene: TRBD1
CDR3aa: CASSDRGYGYTF
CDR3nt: TGTGCCAGCAGCGACAGGGGCTATGGCTACACCTTC

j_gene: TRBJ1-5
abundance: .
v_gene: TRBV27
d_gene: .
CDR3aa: CASSRGQINQPQHF
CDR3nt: TGTGCCAGCAGTCGTGGACAGATCAATCAGCCCCAGCATTTT

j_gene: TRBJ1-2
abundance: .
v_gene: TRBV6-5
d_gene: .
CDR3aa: CASSPYRDGYGYTF
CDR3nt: TGTGCCAGCAGTCCTTACAGGGACGGCTATGGCTACACCTTC

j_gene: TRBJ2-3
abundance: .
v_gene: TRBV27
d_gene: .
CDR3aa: CASLYRGISTDTQYF
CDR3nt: TGTGCCAGCTTATACCGGGGGATTAGCACAGATACGCAGTATTTT

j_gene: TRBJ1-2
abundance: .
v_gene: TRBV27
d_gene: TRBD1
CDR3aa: CASRADRGGYTF
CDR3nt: TGTGCCAGCAGGGCCGACAGGGGTGGCTACACCTTC

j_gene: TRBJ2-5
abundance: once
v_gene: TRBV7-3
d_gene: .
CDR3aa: CASSLLPGQGRETQYF
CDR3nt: TGTGCCAGCAGCTTACTACCGGGACAAGGGAGAGAGACCCAGTACTTC

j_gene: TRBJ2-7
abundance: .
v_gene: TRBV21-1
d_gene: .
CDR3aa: CASSKAHLESCVPVTSVGEYF
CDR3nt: TGTGCCAGCAGCAAAGCGCACCTCGAGTCTTGTGTCCCAGTGACTAGCGTAGGGGAGTACTTC

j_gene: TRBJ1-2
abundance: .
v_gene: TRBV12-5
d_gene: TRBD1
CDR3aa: CASGSWGDRPSSGYTF
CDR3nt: TGTGCTAGTGGTTCCTGGGGGGACAGGCCTTCAAGTGGCTACACCTTC

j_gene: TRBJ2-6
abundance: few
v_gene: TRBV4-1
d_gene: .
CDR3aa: CASSHASLTTSGANVLTF
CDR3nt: TGCGCCAGCAGCCACGCATCACTGACTACCTCTGGGGCCAACGTCCTGACTTTC

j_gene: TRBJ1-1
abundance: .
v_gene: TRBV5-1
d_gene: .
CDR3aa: CASSRQASTMNTEAFF
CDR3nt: TGCGCCAGCAGCAGACAGGCCTCAACGATGAACACTGAAGCTTTCTTT

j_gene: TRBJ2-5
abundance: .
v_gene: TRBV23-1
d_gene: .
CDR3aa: CASSPKPNSGQKLQETQYF
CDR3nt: TGCGCCAGCAGTCCAAAACCCAACTCTGGACAGAAGCTCCAAGAGACCCAGTACTTC

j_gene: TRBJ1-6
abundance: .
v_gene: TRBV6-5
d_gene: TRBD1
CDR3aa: CASSYDRGWNSPLHF
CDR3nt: TGTGCCAGCAGTTACGACAGGGGATGGAATTCACCCCTCCACTTT

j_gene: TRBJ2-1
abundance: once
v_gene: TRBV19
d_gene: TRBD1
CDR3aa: CASSGTGGHEQFF
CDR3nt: TGTGCCAGTAGCGGGACAGGGGGCCATGAGCAGTTCTTC

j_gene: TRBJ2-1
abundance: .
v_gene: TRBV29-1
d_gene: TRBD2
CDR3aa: CSVEGLAGGLTYNEQFF
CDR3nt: TGCAGCGTTGAGGGACTAGCGGGAGGGTTAACCTACAATGAGCAGTTCTTC

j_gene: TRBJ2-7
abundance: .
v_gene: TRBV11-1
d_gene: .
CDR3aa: CASSFLGGSYEQYF
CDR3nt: TGTGCCAGCAGCTTTCTCGGGGGATCTTACGAGCAGTACTTC

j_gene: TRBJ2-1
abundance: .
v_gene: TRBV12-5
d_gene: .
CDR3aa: CASGADGHYNEQFF
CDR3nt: TGTGCTAGTGGCGCGGACGGACACTACAATGAGCAGTTCTTC

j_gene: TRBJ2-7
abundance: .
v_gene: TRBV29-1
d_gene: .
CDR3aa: CSVLTGDFYEQYF
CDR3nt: TGCAGCGTTCTGACGGGGGACTTCTACGAGCAGTACTTC

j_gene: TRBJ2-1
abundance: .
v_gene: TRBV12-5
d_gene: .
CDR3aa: CASGRGAEQFF
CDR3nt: TGTGCTAGTGGGCGGGGAGCTGAGCAGTTCTTC

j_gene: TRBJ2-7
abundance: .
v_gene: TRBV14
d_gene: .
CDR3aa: CASSHTGSYEQYF
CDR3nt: TGTGCCAGCAGCCATACGGGGTCCTACGAGCAGTACTTC

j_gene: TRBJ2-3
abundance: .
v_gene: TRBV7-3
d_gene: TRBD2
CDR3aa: CASSPIAGGMTDTQYF
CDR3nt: TGTGCCAGCAGCCCTATAGCGGGAGGGATGACAGATACGCAGTATTTT

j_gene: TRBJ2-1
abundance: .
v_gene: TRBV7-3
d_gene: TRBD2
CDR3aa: CASSLSLGGRFNEQFF
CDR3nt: TGTGCCAGCAGCTTATCTTTGGGCGGGAGGTTCAATGAGCAGTTCTTC

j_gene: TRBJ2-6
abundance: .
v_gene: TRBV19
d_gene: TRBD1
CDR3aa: CASSRQGRISGANVLTF
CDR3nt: TGTGCCAGTAGCAGACAGGGACGGATCTCTGGGGCCAACGTCCTGACTTTC

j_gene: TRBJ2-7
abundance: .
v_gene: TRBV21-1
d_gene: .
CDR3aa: CASSTGDRSEGSYEQYF
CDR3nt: TGTGCCAGCAGCACCGGAGACAGGTCCGAGGGGTCCTACGAGCAGTACTTC

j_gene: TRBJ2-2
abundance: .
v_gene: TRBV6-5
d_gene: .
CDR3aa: CASSSRTGELFF
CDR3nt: TGTGCCAGCAGTTCGCGAACCGGGGAGCTGTTTTTT

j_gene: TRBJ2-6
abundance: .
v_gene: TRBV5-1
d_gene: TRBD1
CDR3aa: CASSLAHSGTGHVLTF
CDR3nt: TGCGCCAGCAGCTTGGCACATTCCGGGACAGGGCACGTCCTGACTTTC

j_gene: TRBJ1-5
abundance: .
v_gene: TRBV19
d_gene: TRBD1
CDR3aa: CASTGTGTLYSNQPQHF
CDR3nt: TGTGCCAGCACCGGGACAGGGACTTTGTATAGCAATCAGCCCCAGCATTTT

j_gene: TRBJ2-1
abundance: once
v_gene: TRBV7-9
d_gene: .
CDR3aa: CASSLPGMSEQFF
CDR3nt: TGTGCCAGCAGCTTACCGGGTATGAGTGAGCAGTTCTTC

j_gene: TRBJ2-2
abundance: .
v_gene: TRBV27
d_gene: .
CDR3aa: CASSIQVNTGELFF
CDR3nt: TGTGCCAGCAGTATTCAGGTGAACACCGGGGAGCTGTTTTTT

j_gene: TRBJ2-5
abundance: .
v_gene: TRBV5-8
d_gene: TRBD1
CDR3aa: CASSLGDRGAQETQYF
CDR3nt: TGTGCCAGCAGCTTGGGGGACAGGGGAGCTCAAGAGACCCAGTACTTC

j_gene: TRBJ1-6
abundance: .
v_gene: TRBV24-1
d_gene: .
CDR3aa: CATSDWRSSYNSPLHF
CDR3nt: TGTGCCACCAGTGATTGGAGAAGCTCCTATAATTCACCCCTCCACTTT